One T cell receptor (beta chain) is described in this entry. A few counts support this clonotype. Its antigen is currently not known. Base qualities are not provided; no much larger clone lies one nucleotide away. Ophthalmopathy patients had moderately to severely active disease, Clinical Activity Score of at least 3, NOSPECS grade of at least 4, and duration under 3 months. The study excluded patients with uncontrolled infections, other autoimmune diseases, pregnancy or lactation. Diagnoses were based on clinical symptoms, serum thyroxine and TRAb, thyroid ultrasound and orbital computed tomography. PBMCs were isolated from 8 to 10 ml of fresh peripheral blood by Ficoll-Paque density gradient centrifugation. Total RNA was extracted with Trizol reagent, and quality was checked on an Agilent 2100 Bioanalyzer. This sample was taken from a study of T cells in Graves' hyperthyroidism and ophthalmopathy (dated by TCRdb to between 2018 and 2021). Some background on the complete study: Peripheral blood samples were taken at initial diagnosis, before any treatment was given. An independent validation cohort of under 20 hyperthyroidism patients and about 16 patients who later progressed to ophthalmopathy tested prospective prediction of ophthalmopathy. To identify distinguishing TCR V-J signatures, a discovery cohort of 90 to 100 patients was used, comprising fewer than 45 with Graves' ophthalmopathy and 57 with stable Graves' hyperthyroidism. The 75 to 100 discovery patients were divided at random into training and test sets in a 7:3 ratio. Once sampling was done, hyperthyroidism patients were given methimazole at a starting dose of 30 mg daily, whereas ophthalmopathy patients were given high-dose intravenous methylprednisolone. The paper describes TCR Vbeta CDR3 sequencing of 120 to 150 peripheral blood samples, made up of roughly 45 ophthalmopathy patients, roughly 75 hyperthyroidism patients and roughly 17 progressor patients. In about six Graves' hyperthyroidism patients, the study also compared T-cell repertoires from thyroid tissue with T-cell repertoires from blood. Results the study describes overall, beyond this receptor: In cross-validation, a model built on a 13 V-J signature told ophthalmopathy apart from stable hyperthyroidism with approximately 90% sensitivity and about 81% specificity, and in testing the same model reached 80%/75%. Sample size was not statistically predetermined, and investigators were not blinded to group allocation. In validation, progression to ophthalmopathy was predicted by the model with 70.59% sensitivity and around 76% specificity, a median of 6.5 months before onset. Most expanded thyroid clonotypes (frequency above 0.001) were also detected in blood, suggesting blood repertoires may reflect thyroid immune responses.

The TCR beta CDR3 regions were amplified from RNA transcripts. The first round of RT-PCR for the TCR CDR3 was performed with the HTBI primer set and the Qiagen OneStep RT-PCR kit. Libraries were constructed in a second round of multiplex PCR, after which size selection and purification were performed. The libraries were sequenced on an Illumina HiSeq2000 using paired-end 100 bp reads. As for the original processing: Raw data were processed with SOAPnuke, discarding reads with adapters, uncalled bases, mean Phred below 15, or no exact constant-primer or identifier match. High-quality paired reads were merged using COPE v1.2.5, and each unique nucleotide sequence was defined as a clonotype. Clonotypes were aligned to IMGT TRBV, TRBD and TRBJ reference segments using MiTCR v1.1. The analysis was restricted to V-J combinations with a frequency above 0.0001, which together covered 99% to 99.2% of the repertoires. The TCS score was defined as the ratio of F50 (clonal expansion) to E x V (chaos), calculated using BLOSUM62-based TCRdist between CDR3 peptides within each V-J. Welch's t-statistics and random forest reduced several hundred V-J features to 13, which were used in a naive Bayes classifier (R e1071). TCRdb handled the public reads itself, with Q25 trimming in fastp and clone calling in MiXCR, and kept productive beta chains. Merged by CDR3 protein, the rows form single entries marked with the most common genes and DNA. The V and J calls and clone size come from TCRdb's table, not from the authors' own analysis. Recorded for this sample are hundreds of thousands of distinct CDR3 sequences; over 12% of them occurred a single time. In total, the top ten clones hold 25% to 30% of the sample.

Clipping removes 2 bases from V and 8 bases from J, with 1 as the unmatched junction base count. According to the germline V gene (reference sequence), CDR1 reads MNHNY and CDR2 reads SVGAGI. The CDR3 goes from the cysteine to the phenylalanine over 15 residues. Only the CDR3 portion is preserved as DNA: 45 bases, with reading frame beginning at the first base. The sequenced sample was blood. The rearranged segments are TRBV6-6 and TRBJ2-1; the junction holds 15 bases that match TRBD2. The clonotype originates from a man aged 45-65 years with Graves' ophthalmopathy. The CDR3 protein sequence reads: CASSYRTSGRDEQFF. The nucleotide sequence reads as follows: TGTGCCAGCAGTTACCGGACTAGCGGGAGGGATGAGCAGTTCTTC.